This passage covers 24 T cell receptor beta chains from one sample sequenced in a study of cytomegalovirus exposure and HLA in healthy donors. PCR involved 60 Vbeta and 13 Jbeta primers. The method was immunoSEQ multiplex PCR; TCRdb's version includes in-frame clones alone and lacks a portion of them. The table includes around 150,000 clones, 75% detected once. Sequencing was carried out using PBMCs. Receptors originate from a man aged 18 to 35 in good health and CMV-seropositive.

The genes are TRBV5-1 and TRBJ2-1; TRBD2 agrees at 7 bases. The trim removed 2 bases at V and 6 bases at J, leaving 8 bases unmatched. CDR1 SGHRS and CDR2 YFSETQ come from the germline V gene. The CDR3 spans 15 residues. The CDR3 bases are TGCGCCAGCAGCTTTCTGTCGGGAGGCTCCAATGAGCAGTTCTTC. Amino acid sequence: CASSFLSGGSNEQFF.

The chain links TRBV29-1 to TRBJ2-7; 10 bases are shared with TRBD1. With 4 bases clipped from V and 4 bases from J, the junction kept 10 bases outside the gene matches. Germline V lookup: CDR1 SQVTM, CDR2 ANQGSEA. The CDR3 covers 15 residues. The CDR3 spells CSVGGGQGIPYEQYF. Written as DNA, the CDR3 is TGCAGCGTTGGGGGGGGACAGGGGATTCCGTACGAGCAGTACTTC.

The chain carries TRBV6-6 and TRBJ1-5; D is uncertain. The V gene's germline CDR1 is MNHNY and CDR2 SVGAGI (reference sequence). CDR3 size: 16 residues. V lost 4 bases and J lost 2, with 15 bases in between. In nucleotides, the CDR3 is TGTGCCAGCAGTTTTAAGGAGGGAAAGGGCAATCAGCCCCAGCATTTT. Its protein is CASSFKEGKGNQPQHF.

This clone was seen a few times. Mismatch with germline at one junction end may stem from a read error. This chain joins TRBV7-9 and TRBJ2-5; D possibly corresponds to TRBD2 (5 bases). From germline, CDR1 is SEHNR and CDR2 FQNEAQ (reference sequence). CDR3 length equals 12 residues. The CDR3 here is CSSTGEQETQYF. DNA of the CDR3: TGTTCCAGCACCGGGGAACAAGAGACCCAGTACTTC. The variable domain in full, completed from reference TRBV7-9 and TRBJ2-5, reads DTGVSQNPRHKITKRGQNVTFRCDPISEHNRLYWYRQTLGQGPEFLTYFQNEAQLEKSRLLSDRFSAERPKGSFSTLEIQRTEQGDSAMYLCSSTGEQETQYFGPGTRLLVL.

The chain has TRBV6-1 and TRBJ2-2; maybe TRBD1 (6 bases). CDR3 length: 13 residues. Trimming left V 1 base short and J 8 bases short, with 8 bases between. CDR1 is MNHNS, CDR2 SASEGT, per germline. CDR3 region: CASSEDGQGELFF. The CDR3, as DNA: TGTGCCAGCAGTGAAGATGGACAGGGGGAGCTGTTTTTT.

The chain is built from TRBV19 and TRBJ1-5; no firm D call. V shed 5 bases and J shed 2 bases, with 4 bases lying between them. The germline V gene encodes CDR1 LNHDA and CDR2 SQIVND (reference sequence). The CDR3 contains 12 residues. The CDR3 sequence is CASSPGNQPQHF. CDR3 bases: TGTGCCAGTAGTCCAGGCAATCAGCCCCAGCATTTT.

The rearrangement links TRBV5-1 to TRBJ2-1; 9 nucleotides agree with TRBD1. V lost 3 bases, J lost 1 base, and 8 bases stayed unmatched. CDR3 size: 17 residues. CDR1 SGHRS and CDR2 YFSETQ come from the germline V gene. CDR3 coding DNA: TGCGCCAGCAGCTCGAAAGTACAGGGGGCGTCCTACAATGAGCAGTTCTTC. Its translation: CASSSKVQGASYNEQFF. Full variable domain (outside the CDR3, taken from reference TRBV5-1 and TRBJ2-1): KAGVTQTPRYLIKTRGQQVTLSCSPISGHRSVSWYQQTPGQGLQFLFEYFSETQRNKGNFPGRFSGRQFSNSRSEMNVSTLELGDSALYLCASSSKVQGASYNEQFFGPGTRLTVL.

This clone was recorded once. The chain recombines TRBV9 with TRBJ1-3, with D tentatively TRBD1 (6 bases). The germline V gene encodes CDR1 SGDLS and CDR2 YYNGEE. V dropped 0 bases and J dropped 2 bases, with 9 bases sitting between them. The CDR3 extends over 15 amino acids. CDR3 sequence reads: CASSVAGGPGNTIYF. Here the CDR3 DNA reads TGTGCCAGCAGCGTAGCGGGGGGGCCTGGAAACACCATATATTTT.

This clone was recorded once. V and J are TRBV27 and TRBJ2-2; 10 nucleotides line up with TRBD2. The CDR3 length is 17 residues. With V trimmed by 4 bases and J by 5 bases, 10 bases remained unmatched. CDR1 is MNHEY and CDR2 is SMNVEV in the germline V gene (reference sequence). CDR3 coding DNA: TGTGCCAGCAGTTCACTAGCGGGATGGGGGTCGACCGGGGAGCTGTTTTTT. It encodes CASSSLAGWGSTGELFF.

CDR3 nucleotides: TGTGCCAGTAGCCATGGGACTAGCGCCCACGAGCAGTACTTC. Translating gives CASSHGTSAHEQYF. The chain couples TRBV19 to TRBJ2-7; TRBD2 agrees at 10 bases. This CDR3 has 14 residues. Trimming cost V 6 bases and J 5 bases; bases outside gene matches: 7. CDR1 is LNHDA, CDR2 SQIVND, per germline (reference sequence).

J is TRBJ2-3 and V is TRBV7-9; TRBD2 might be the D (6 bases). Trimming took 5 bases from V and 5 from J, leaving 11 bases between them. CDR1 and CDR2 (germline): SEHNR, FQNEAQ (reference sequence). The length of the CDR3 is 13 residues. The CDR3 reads CASSLGSQDTQYF. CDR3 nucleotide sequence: TGTGCCAGCAGCCTCGGGAGTCAAGATACGCAGTATTTT.

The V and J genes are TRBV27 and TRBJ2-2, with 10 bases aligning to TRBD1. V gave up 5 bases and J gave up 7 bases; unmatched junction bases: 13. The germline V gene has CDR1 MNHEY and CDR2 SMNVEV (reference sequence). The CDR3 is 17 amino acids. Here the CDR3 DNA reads TGTGCCAGCAGTCAGATCCGGGACAGGGGTTTTGTCGGGGAGCTGTTTTTT. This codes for CASSQIRDRGFVGELFF.

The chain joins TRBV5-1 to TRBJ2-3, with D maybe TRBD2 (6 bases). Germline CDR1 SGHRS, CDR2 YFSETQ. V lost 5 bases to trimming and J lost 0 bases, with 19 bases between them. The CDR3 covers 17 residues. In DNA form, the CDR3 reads TGCGCCAGCAGTCGTCAAGCGGGTGCCCCTAGCACAGATACGCAGTATTTT. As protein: CASSRQAGAPSTDTQYF.

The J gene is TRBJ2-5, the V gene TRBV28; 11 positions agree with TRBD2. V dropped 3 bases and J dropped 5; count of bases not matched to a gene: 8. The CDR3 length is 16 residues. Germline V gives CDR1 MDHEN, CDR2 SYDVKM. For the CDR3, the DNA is TGTGCCAGCAGTTTTATACTAGCGGGAGCGGAGGAGACCCAGTACTTC. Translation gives CASSFILAGAEETQYF. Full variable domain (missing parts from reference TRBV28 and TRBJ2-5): DVKVTQSSRYLVKRTGEKVFLECVQDMDHENMFWYRQDPGLGLRLIYFSYDVKMKEKGDIPEGYSVSREKKERFSLILESASTNQTSMYLCASSFILAGAEETQYFGPGTRLLVL.

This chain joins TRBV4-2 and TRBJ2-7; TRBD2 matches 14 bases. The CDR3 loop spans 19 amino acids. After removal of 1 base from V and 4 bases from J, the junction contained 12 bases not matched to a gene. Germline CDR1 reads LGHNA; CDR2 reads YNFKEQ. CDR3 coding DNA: TGTGCCAGCAGCCAAGTAAGGGAGGGACTAGCGGGAGTCGTGTACGAGCAGTACTTC. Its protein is CASSQVREGLAGVVYEQYF.

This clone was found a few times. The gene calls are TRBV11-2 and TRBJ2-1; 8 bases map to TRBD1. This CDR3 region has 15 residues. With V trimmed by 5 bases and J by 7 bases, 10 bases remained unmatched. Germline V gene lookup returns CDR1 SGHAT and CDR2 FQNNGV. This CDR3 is CASSTRTGKFNEQFF. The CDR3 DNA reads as TGTGCCAGCAGCACCCGGACAGGGAAGTTTAATGAGCAGTTCTTC.

The CDR3 bases are TGTGCCAGCAGCCACAAGAGGGTCGGGGAGCTGTTTTTT. Protein product: CASSHKRVGELFF. The genes are TRBV7-9 and TRBJ2-2, with D perhaps TRBD2 (5 bases). The CDR3 is 13 amino acids. Germline lookup yields CDR1 SEHNR and CDR2 FQNEAQ (reference sequence). V dropped 5 bases and J dropped 7 bases, with 11 bases sitting between them.

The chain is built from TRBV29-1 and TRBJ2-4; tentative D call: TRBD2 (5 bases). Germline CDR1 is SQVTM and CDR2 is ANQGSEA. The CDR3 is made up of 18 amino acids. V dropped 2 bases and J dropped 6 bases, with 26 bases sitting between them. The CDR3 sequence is CSVEIPGYAPSRGNIQYF. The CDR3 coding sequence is TGCAGCGTTGAAATCCCAGGATACGCACCATCTCGGGGAAACATTCAGTACTTC.

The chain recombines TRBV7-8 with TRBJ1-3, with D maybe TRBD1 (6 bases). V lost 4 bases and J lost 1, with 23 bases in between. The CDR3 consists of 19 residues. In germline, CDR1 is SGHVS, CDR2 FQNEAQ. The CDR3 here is CASSSGAGLLTRSGNTIYF. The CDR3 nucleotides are TGTGCCAGCAGCTCAGGGGCAGGGCTTCTTACAAGGTCTGGAAACACCATATATTTT.

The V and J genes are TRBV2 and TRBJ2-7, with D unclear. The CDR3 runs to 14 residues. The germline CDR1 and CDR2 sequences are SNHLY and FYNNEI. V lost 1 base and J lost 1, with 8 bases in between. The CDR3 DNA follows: TGTGCCAGCAGTGAAGTTGGCCAATCCTACGAGCAGTACTTC. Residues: CASSEVGQSYEQYF.

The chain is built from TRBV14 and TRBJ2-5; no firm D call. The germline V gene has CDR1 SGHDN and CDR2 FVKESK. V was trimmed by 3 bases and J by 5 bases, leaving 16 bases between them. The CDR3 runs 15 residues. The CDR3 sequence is CASSQTGRVTETQYF. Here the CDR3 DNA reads TGTGCCAGCAGCCAGACGGGTCGGGTTACGGAGACCCAGTACTTC.

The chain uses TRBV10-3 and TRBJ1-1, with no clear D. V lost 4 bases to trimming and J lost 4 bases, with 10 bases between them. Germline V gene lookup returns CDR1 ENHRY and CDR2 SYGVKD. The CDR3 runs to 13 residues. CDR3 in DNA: TGTGCCATCAGTGGACACAAAGGCACTGAAGCTTTCTTT. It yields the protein CAISGHKGTEAFF.

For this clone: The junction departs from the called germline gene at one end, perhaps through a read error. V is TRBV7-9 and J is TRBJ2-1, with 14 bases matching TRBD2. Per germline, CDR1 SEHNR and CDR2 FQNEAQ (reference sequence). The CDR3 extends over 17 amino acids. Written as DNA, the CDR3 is TGTTCCAGCAGCTTAGGGACTAGCGGGAGTGGTTACAATGAGCAGTTCTTC. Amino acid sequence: CSSSLGTSGSGYNEQFF.

The CDR3 spells CASSTQGFYEQFF. In DNA form, the CDR3 reads TGTGCCAGCAGCACCCAGGGGTTCTATGAGCAGTTCTTC. This rearrangement joins TRBV11-2 to TRBJ2-1; maybe TRBD1 (6 bases). Germline V CDR1 and CDR2: SGHAT, FQNNGV. V was trimmed by 5 bases and J by 8 bases, leaving 13 bases between them. The CDR3 is 13 amino acids.